The 28 T cell receptor beta chains below were found in one sample sequenced in a study of T cells in tuberculosis. The table came from immunoSEQ multiplex PCR; TCRdb's copy has only in-frame clones and leaves some out. The sample lists roughly 44,000 clones; about 95% were seen once. Sequenced material: PBMCs. The receptors were gathered from a donor aged 10 to 29 with latent tuberculosis or without tuberculosis infection.

For the CDR3, the DNA is TGTGCCAGCTCCCACTCGACAGGGGATCAGCCCCAGCATTTT. It translates to CASSHSTGDQPQHF. The chain links TRBV6-1 to TRBJ1-5, with 8 bases identical to TRBD1. The junction had 8 bases not matched to a gene; V was cut back by 8 bases and J by 5 bases. This CDR3 comprises 14 residues. The germline CDR1 and CDR2 sequences are MNHNS and SASEGT.

V gene TRBV6-5 combines with J gene TRBJ2-7, with TRBD2 identical over 9 bases. V gave up 4 bases and J gave up 3 bases; unmatched junction bases: 4. Per germline, CDR1 MNHEY and CDR2 SVGAGI. This CDR3 has 14 residues. CDR3 residues: CASSFISGGYEQYF. The CDR3, as DNA: TGTGCCAGCAGTTTTATTAGCGGGGGCTACGAGCAGTACTTC.

The chain links TRBV28 to TRBJ1-4; the D is unclear. V was shortened by 5 bases and J by 8 bases, with 18 bases between the two germline ends. Germline values: CDR1 MDHEN, CDR2 SYDVKM. The CDR3 consists of 15 residues. DNA for the CDR3: TGTGCCAGCAGTCTCCCGGTCCCCTCGGGGGAAAAACTGTTTTTT. Amino acid sequence: CASSLPVPSGEKLFF.

The chain links TRBV4-1 to TRBJ2-1; 9 bases fit TRBD2. The germline CDR1 and CDR2 sequences are MGHRA and YSYEKL. CDR3 length: 17 residues. J was trimmed by 0 bases and V by 1 base; bases with no gene match: 4. CDR3 loop: CASSQVLAGTSYNEQFF. DNA of the CDR3: TGCGCCAGCAGCCAAGTGCTAGCGGGGACCTCCTACAATGAGCAGTTCTTC.

The chain carries TRBV6-5 and TRBJ1-2; D might be TRBD1 (5 bases). V lost 5 bases and J 2 bases, leaving 9 bases between the germline ends. Germline CDR1 and CDR2: MNHEY and SVGAGI. This CDR3 region has 13 residues. The CDR3 nucleotides read TGTGCCAGCAGTAACAGGCAAAACTATGGCTACACCTTC. Translation gives CASSNRQNYGYTF.

The V call is TRBV15, the J call TRBJ2-7, with TRBD1 matching 8 bases. This CDR3 contains 16 residues. Germline V gene lookup returns CDR1 LNHNV and CDR2 YYDKDF (reference sequence). The junction had 9 bases not matched to a gene; V was cut back by 5 bases and J by 0 bases. The CDR3 DNA follows: TGTGCCACCAGCGGTCTACAGGGGGTAAACTCCTACGAGCAGTACTTC. This sequence encodes CATSGLQGVNSYEQYF.

The V and J genes are TRBV6-1 and TRBJ1-1, with D hard to call. The germline gives CDR1 MNHNS, CDR2 SASEGT. The CDR3 runs to 11 residues. V was trimmed by 7 bases and J by 1 base, leaving 4 bases between them. CDR3 DNA: TGTGCCAGCACTCCGAACACTGAAGCTTTCTTT. Translating it yields CASTPNTEAFF.

This clone was seen just once. The genes are TRBV18 and TRBJ1-5; TRBD1 matches at 9 bases. The V and J ends lost 2 bases and 1 base, in that order; junction bases with no gene match: 15. Germline lookup yields CDR1 KGHSH and CDR2 LQKENI. The CDR3 runs 20 residues. CDR3 sequence: CASSPAGKTGGRMSNQPQHF. The CDR3 region has the DNA TGTGCCAGCTCACCAGCGGGAAAGACAGGGGGAAGGATGAGCAATCAGCCCCAGCATTTT.

This chain uses TRBV7-2 with TRBJ2-3, with D perhaps TRBD1 (7 bases). Trimming shortened V by 6 bases and J by 3 bases, and 16 bases separated the two germline ends. The CDR3 sequence is 15 residues long. Germline CDR1 reads SGHTA; CDR2 reads FQGNSA. The CDR3 sequence is CASSLGGTVTDTQYF. The CDR3 DNA is TGTGCCAGCAGTCTTGGGGGGACAGTAACAGATACGCAGTATTTT.

This sequence joins TRBV2 and TRBJ2-7, with D maybe TRBD2 (6 bases). Germline V CDR1 and CDR2: SNHLY, FYNNEI. The CDR3 totals 11 residues. V was pared by 6 bases and J by 7 bases, with 10 bases between. CDR3 bases: TGTGCCAGCAGGCTCGGAGGGGAGCAGTACTTC. Protein product: CASRLGGEQYF.

This CDR3 is CASSLEILYYGYTF. The DNA of the CDR3 is TGTGCCAGCAGCTTAGAAATATTGTACTATGGCTACACCTTC. This rearrangement joins TRBV7-2 to TRBJ1-2; unclear D gene. The CDR3 loop spans 14 amino acids. V lost 1 base to trimming and J lost 3 bases, with 9 bases between them. Germline CDR1 SGHTA, CDR2 FQGNSA.

V usage is TRBV2 and J usage is TRBJ1-1, with D possibly matching TRBD1 (5 bases). From germline, CDR1 is SNHLY and CDR2 FYNNEI. Trimming shortened V by 3 bases and J by 4 bases, and 15 bases separated the two germline ends. The CDR3 extends over 15 amino acids. CDR3 sequence: CASSEEGTRGTEAFF. The DNA for the CDR3 is TGTGCCAGCAGTGAGGAGGGGACCCGGGGCACTGAAGCTTTCTTT.

The J gene is TRBJ1-4, the V gene TRBV10-3; no clear D. Germline values: CDR1 ENHRY, CDR2 SYGVKD. V dropped 3 bases and J dropped 8 bases, with 19 bases sitting between them. The CDR3 has 16 amino acids. The CDR3 DNA sequence: TGTGCCATCAGTGACCCGGGGTTAGGGTCTGGCGAAAAACTGTTTTTT. Translated, it gives CAISDPGLGSGEKLFF.

V and J are TRBV13 and TRBJ2-7; D perhaps matches TRBD2 (6 bases). V was cut by 5 bases and J by 2 bases, with 13 bases left in between. Germline CDR1 and CDR2: PRHDT and FYEKMQ (reference sequence). The CDR3 is made up of 14 amino acids. The CDR3 protein is CASSLRDPPYEQYF. The CDR3 DNA sequence: TGTGCCAGCAGCCTGCGGGACCCGCCCTACGAGCAGTACTTC. The variable domain in full, completed from reference TRBV13 and TRBJ2-7, reads AAGVIQSPRHLIKEKRETATLKCYPIPRHDTVYWYQQGPGQDPQFLISFYEKMQSDKGSIPDRFSAQQFSDYHSELNMSSLELGDSALYFCASSLRDPPYEQYFGPGTRLTVT.

This clone was seen once. The J gene is TRBJ2-1, the V gene TRBV7-9; TRBD2 matches 7 bases. The V gene end was trimmed by 0 bases and the J gene end by 6 bases; junction bases not matched to a gene: 5. The length of the CDR3 is 15 residues. Germline CDR1 SEHNR, CDR2 FQNEAQ (reference sequence). The CDR3 loop reads CASSLAGGTGNEQFF. The CDR3 region has the DNA TGTGCCAGCAGCTTAGCGGGAGGGACGGGCAATGAGCAGTTCTTC.

The chain joins TRBV5-4 to TRBJ2-7; 11 nucleotides agree with TRBD1. The V segment lost 5 bases and the J segment 6 bases; nucleotides outside the gene matches: 4. The CDR3 totals 13 residues. From germline, CDR1 is SGHNT and CDR2 YYREEE (reference sequence). The CDR3 region is CASSGQGATEQYF. CDR3 nucleotide sequence: TGTGCCAGCAGTGGACAGGGGGCTACCGAGCAGTACTTC.

The V and J genes are TRBV19 and TRBJ2-1; D is unresolved. Germline V CDR1 and CDR2: LNHDA, SQIVND (reference sequence). The CDR3 runs 14 residues. V lost 3 bases and J 2 bases, leaving 8 bases between the germline ends. The CDR3: CASSMVSTYNEQFF. CDR3 DNA sequence: TGTGCCAGTAGTATGGTTAGCACCTACAATGAGCAGTTCTTC.

The chain couples TRBV6-1 to TRBJ2-1; TRBD1 matches 7 bases. This CDR3 has 15 amino acids. V was pared by 6 bases and J by 6 bases, with 11 bases of the junction left unmatched. Germline V gene lookup returns CDR1 MNHNS and CDR2 SASEGT. The CDR3 coding sequence is TGTGCCAGCAGACCCTGGGACAGATACCGCAATGAGCAGTTCTTC. It specifies CASRPWDRYRNEQFF.

The V and J genes are TRBV28 and TRBJ1-5; tentative D call: TRBD1 (6 bases). The germline CDR1 and CDR2 sequences are MDHEN and SYDVKM. V was cut by 6 bases and J by 10 bases, with 25 bases left in between. The CDR3 covers 16 residues. In DNA form, the CDR3 reads TGTGCCAGCAGATTTATTACTGGGACAAGATTAAACCCCCAGCATTTT. Translating gives CASRFITGTRLNPQHF.

The chain employs TRBV10-3 and TRBJ2-5, with TRBD2 identical over 12 bases. Per the germline V gene, CDR1 is ENHRY and CDR2 is SYGVKD. Losses at the gene ends were 5 bases for V and 13 bases for J; bases not matched to a gene: 8. The CDR3 loop spans 13 amino acids. As DNA, the CDR3 is TGTGCCATCAGTCTCGGACTAGCGGGACCTCCGTACTTC. This codes for CAISLGLAGPPYF.

The gene calls are TRBV12-5 and TRBJ1-1; D not resolved. Germline V lookup: CDR1 LGHNT, CDR2 FRNRAP. The V and J ends lost 3 bases and 1 base respectively, with 6 bases between them. The CDR3 totals 13 residues. DNA for the CDR3: TGTGCTAGTGGTTTAGCAGGGAACACTGAAGCTTTCTTT. Encoded protein: CASGLAGNTEAFF.

The gene calls are TRBV5-6 and TRBJ2-4, with 11 bases identical to TRBD1. The CDR3 extends over 17 amino acids. Per the germline V gene, CDR1 is SGHDT and CDR2 is YYEEEE. The V and J ends lost 4 bases and 3 bases, in that order; junction bases with no gene match: 9. CDR3 coding DNA: TGTGCCAGCAGCCCCTGGGACAGGGGGACCTACAAAAACATTCAGTACTTC. Translation gives CASSPWDRGTYKNIQYF. Full variable domain (outside the CDR3, taken from reference TRBV5-6 and TRBJ2-4): DAGVTQSPTHLIKTRGQQVTLRCSPKSGHDTVSWYQQALGQGPQFIFQYYEEEERQRGNFPDRFSGHQFPNYSSELNVNALLLGDSALYLCASSPWDRGTYKNIQYFGAGTRLSVL.

The count of this clone is one. The V gene is TRBV5-5, the J gene TRBJ1-5; 7 nucleotides line up with TRBD1. Germline assignment: CDR1 SGHKS and CDR2 YYEKEE (reference sequence). Losses at the gene ends were 4 bases for V and 3 bases for J; bases not matched to a gene: 7. This CDR3 has 15 amino acids. The CDR3 spells CASSLRGQHNQPQHF. CDR3 in DNA: TGTGCCAGCAGCCTGAGGGGACAGCACAATCAGCCCCAGCATTTT. Complete variable domain (other parts from reference TRBV5-5 and TRBJ1-5): DAGVTQSPTHLIKTRGQQVTLRCSPISGHKSVSWYQQVLGQGPQFIFQYYEKEERGRGNFPDRFSARQFPNYSSELNVNALLLGDSALYLCASSLRGQHNQPQHFGDGTRLSIL.

CDR3 nucleotides: TGCGCCAGCCGCGGGAACCAGGACAAGCAGTACTTC. It is translated as CASRGNQDKQYF. The chain uses TRBV4-1 and TRBJ2-7; perhaps TRBD2 as D (6 bases). CDR3 length: 12 amino acids. Germline assignment: CDR1 MGHRA and CDR2 YSYEKL. V was shortened by 8 bases and J by 8 bases, with 16 bases between the two germline ends.

The rearrangement uses TRBV7-6 and TRBJ1-1; 8 bases match TRBD1. The germline V gene has CDR1 SGHVS and CDR2 FNYEAQ. The CDR3 sequence is 16 residues long. V was clipped by 5 bases and J by 0 bases; unmatched bases: 8. CDR3 in DNA: TGTGCCAGCAGCCCCGGGACAGGCCTCATGAACACTGAAGCTTTCTTT. Translating it yields CASSPGTGLMNTEAFF.

This clone appeared once. The chain's CDR3 is CASSRDYFGTQYF. DNA of the CDR3: TGTGCCAGCAGCCGGGACTACTTTGGTACGCAGTATTTT. V is TRBV5-8 and J is TRBJ2-3; TRBD2 matches 7 bases. CDR1 and CDR2 (germline): SGHTS, YDEGEE. V lost 4 bases to trimming and J lost 8 bases; unmatched junction nucleotides: 7. The CDR3 has 13 residues.

The V call is TRBV5-4, the J call TRBJ2-1; a weak D match, TRBD2 (6 bases). Germline V gene lookup returns CDR1 SGHNT and CDR2 YYREEE (reference sequence). The CDR3 length is 12 residues. Deletions cut 5 bases from V and 9 bases from J, with 12 bases between. CDR3: CASSAVGGEQFF. The CDR3 bases are TGTGCCAGCAGTGCGGTGGGGGGTGAGCAGTTCTTC.

The chain combines TRBV4-1 with TRBJ1-1; D might be TRBD1 (5 bases). The germline V and J ends were trimmed by 4 bases and 1 base, with 13 bases remaining between them. Germline V lookup: CDR1 MGHRA, CDR2 YSYEKL. The CDR3 is 15 amino acids. The CDR3 here is CASSLRRGGNTEAFF. The DNA of the CDR3 is TGCGCCAGCAGCCTTCGTAGGGGAGGGAACACTGAAGCTTTCTTT.